Detailed here is one TCR beta chain. Its antigen is undetermined. Germline loops: CDR1 SGHVS, CDR2 FNYEAQ. V lost 3 bases and J lost 0; bases outside the gene matches: 2. The length of the CDR3 is 15 residues. This sample stems from a study of CD8 T cells in Susac syndrome. The study, taken as a whole, reports: It was acknowledged in the study that its TCR sequencing and HLA analysis involved a relatively small number of individuals.

CD8+ and CD4+ blood T cells underwent TCR beta sequencing. RNA was extracted with the RNeasy kit, and a quantity of about 0.5 to 1 ug was reverse transcribed using random hexamers. TCR beta CDR3 was amplified by immunoSEQ covering 54 Vbeta and 13 Jbeta. TCRdb passed the immunoSEQ multiplex PCR reads through MiXCR, listing each CDR3 protein once. Of roughly 150,000 distinct CDR3 sequences in the sample, 90% to 95% were seen once. The sequence was collected from a human donor in good health. Material for sequencing was CD4+ T cells from PBMCs. The chain uses TRBV7-6 and TRBJ1-3, with 7 bases lining up with TRBD1. The CDR3 sequence: CASSFRQGSGNTIYF. The CDR3, as DNA: TGTGCCAGCAGCTTTCGACAGGGCTCTGGAAACACCATATATTTT.